This passage covers 25 T cell receptor beta chains from one sample sequenced in a study of blood T cells in healthy people across ages. Primers used in a second PCR of about 7 to 11 cycles were a sample-barcoded 5' primer and a J-beta primer mix. TCRdb passed the 5' RACE reads through MiXCR, listing each CDR3 protein once. The repertoire has approximately 780,000 distinct CDR3 sequences, more than 25% of them found once; the top ten carry 2.5% to 3.5%. The data also belong to a second study, concerning T cells of mothers and their children.

Material for sequencing was blood. All receptors derive from a boy aged 5-17 years in good health.

This clonotype was observed a handful of times. The chain couples TRBV5-1 to TRBJ2-7, with a weak D call TRBD1 (5 bases). The germline V gene has CDR1 SGHRS and CDR2 YFSETQ. The CDR3 spans 15 residues. V was trimmed by 0 bases and J by 7 bases, leaving 17 bases between them. As DNA, the CDR3 is TGCGCCAGCAGCTTGGGTGACAGTACGGCTGGAGAGCAGTACTTC. It is translated as CASSLGDSTAGEQYF. Filled out from reference TRBV5-1 and TRBJ2-7, the complete variable domain reads KAGVTQTPRYLIKTRGQQVTLSCSPISGHRSVSWYQQTPGQGLQFLFEYFSETQRNKGNFPGRFSGRQFSNSRSEMNVSTLELGDSALYLCASSLGDSTAGEQYFGPGTRLTVT.

This clonotype was recorded a few times. The V gene is TRBV27, the J gene TRBJ2-2; no clear D. The ends were cut back, 3 bases at V and 4 bases at J, with 9 bases in the middle. CDR3 length equals 14 residues. The germline CDR1 and CDR2 sequences are MNHEY and SMNVEV (reference sequence). CDR3 nucleotide sequence: TGTGCCAGCAGTTTGGCCCTTTCCACCGGGGAGCTGTTTTTT. Protein sequence: CASSLALSTGELFF.

This clonotype was seen more than once but under ten times. V and J are TRBV25-1 and TRBJ2-1, with D unresolved. The CDR3 contains 14 residues. V was trimmed by 4 bases and J by 8 bases, leaving 15 bases between them. Germline CDR1 and CDR2: MGHDK and SYGVNS. This CDR3 is CASSGTGASYEQFF. As DNA, the CDR3 is TGTGCCAGCAGTGGGACGGGCGCCTCCTATGAGCAGTTCTTC.

The rearrangement uses TRBV10-3 and TRBJ2-1; D gene unclear. V was shortened by 2 bases and J by 5 bases, with 4 bases between the two germline ends. From germline, CDR1 is ENHRY and CDR2 SYGVKD. The CDR3 loop spans 12 amino acids. The CDR3 here is CAISEGDNEQFF. The CDR3 nucleotides read TGTGCCATCAGTGAGGGCGACAATGAGCAGTTCTTC.

CDR3 sequence reads: CASSRVAGGNNEQFF. The DNA of the CDR3 is TGTGCCAGCAGCCGCGTTGCGGGGGGAAACAATGAGCAGTTCTTC. The genes are TRBV4-2 and TRBJ2-1; 8 positions agree with TRBD2. V lost 4 bases to trimming and J lost 5 bases; unmatched junction nucleotides: 7. The CDR3 totals 15 residues. Germline CDR1 and CDR2: LGHNA and YNFKEQ.

This clonotype turned up a few times. The chain uses TRBV20-1 and TRBJ2-2, with TRBD1 matching 9 bases. V lost 6 bases to trimming and J lost 6 bases; unmatched junction nucleotides: 8. There are 14 residues in the CDR3. Germline values: CDR1 DFQATT, CDR2 SNEGSKA (reference sequence). The CDR3 sequence: CSAYSGTGPGELFF. In nucleotides, the CDR3 is TGCAGTGCGTACTCCGGGACAGGGCCCGGGGAGCTGTTTTTT.

This clonotype has a handful of counts. V usage is TRBV28 and J usage is TRBJ1-5, with unresolved D. V lost 5 bases and J lost 7, with 9 bases in between. The length of the CDR3 is 12 residues. Germline assignment: CDR1 MDHEN and CDR2 SYDVKM. Here the CDR3 DNA reads TGTGCCAGCAGTCTTACCTCCCAGCCCCAGCATTTT. Translating it yields CASSLTSQPQHF.

The chain couples TRBV29-1 to TRBJ1-2, with D perhaps TRBD1 (5 bases). This CDR3 region has 13 residues. The germline CDR1 and CDR2 sequences are SQVTM and ANQGSEA. V lost 6 bases and J 2 bases, leaving 13 bases between the germline ends. The chain's CDR3 is CSVGSQVNYGYTF. The DNA for the CDR3 is TGCAGCGTGGGGTCACAGGTGAACTATGGCTACACCTTC.

This clonotype was seen more than once but under ten times. The gene calls are TRBV7-3 and TRBJ1-1; 9 nucleotides line up with TRBD1. This CDR3 is 17 amino acids long. The junction had 15 bases not matched to a gene; V was cut back by 5 bases and J by 5 bases. Germline CDR1 reads SGHTA; CDR2 reads FQGTGA. The CDR3 DNA reads TGTGCCAGCAGCCCCTTGGGACAGGGTCTAGGGAGGACTGAAGCTTTCTTT. Encoded protein: CASSPLGQGLGRTEAFF.

Concerning this clonotype itself: An end of the junction differs from the germline gene, which may be a read error. This chain joins TRBV9 and TRBJ2-2; D is perhaps TRBD1 (6 bases). CDR1 and CDR2 from the germline V gene are SGDLS and YYNGEE. The CDR3 has 14 amino acids. CDR3 protein: CASSASGTNGELFF. The CDR3 region has the DNA TGTGCCAGCAGCGCCTCCGGGACAAACGGGGAGTTGTTTTTT.

This clonotype was seen a few times. The rearrangement uses TRBV20-1 and TRBJ1-4, with D possibly being TRBD1 (5 bases). The length of the CDR3 is 14 residues. Germline CDR1 reads DFQATT; CDR2 reads SNEGSKA (reference sequence). With 0 bases removed from V and 8 bases from J, the gap between germline ends came to 13 bases. Here the CDR3 DNA reads TGCAGTGCTAGAGATAGCAGGGAGGGAGAAAAACTGTTTTTT. Protein sequence: CSARDSREGEKLFF.

In its sample, this clonotype was seen a few times. This rearrangement joins TRBV7-9 to TRBJ2-7; D is ambiguous. The CDR3 runs to 14 residues. Trimming removed 5 bases from V and 7 bases from J, with 18 bases in between. Germline CDR1 SEHNR, CDR2 FQNEAQ (reference sequence). This CDR3 is CASSPSSPAREQYF. CDR3 DNA sequence: TGTGCCAGCAGCCCTTCTTCCCCGGCTAGAGAGCAGTACTTC.

On this clonotype itself: Just one base apart from a much larger clone, this may be a read error. This chain uses TRBV29-1 with TRBJ2-5; no clear D. Germline-derived CDR1 and CDR2 are SQVTM and ANQGSEA. CDR3 size: 11 residues. The V and J ends lost 4 bases and 5 bases respectively, with 8 bases between them. This CDR3 is CSVVSMETQYF. As DNA, the CDR3 is TGCAGCGTTGTGAGTATGGAGACCCAGTACTTC.

In this sample, this clonotype turned up a few times. The chain uses TRBV7-6 and TRBJ2-5; D is perhaps TRBD2 (6 bases). The closer fit of TRBJ2-7 to the DNA end suggests the J call may be wrong. CDR3 size: 14 residues. CDR1 is SGHVS and CDR2 is FNYEAQ in the germline V gene. CDR3 DNA: TGTGCCAGCAGCTCCTTAGCGGAGACCTACGAGCAGTACTTC. This codes for CASSSLAETYEQYF.

The chain links TRBV25-1 to TRBJ1-4, with D tentatively TRBD1 (6 bases). Trimming stripped 1 base from V and 7 bases from J, with 16 bases between. CDR1 and CDR2 from the germline V gene are MGHDK and SYGVNS. CDR3 length: 16 amino acids. CDR3 DNA: TGTGCCAGCAGTGAATGGCAACAGGGAACACGTGAAAAACTGTTTTTT. Protein sequence: CASSEWQQGTREKLFF.

The chain employs TRBV6-6 and TRBJ2-1; D is perhaps TRBD1 (6 bases). Germline V gives CDR1 MNHNY, CDR2 SVGAGI (reference sequence). The CDR3 extends over 13 amino acids. V lost 4 bases and J lost 4, with 8 bases in between. The CDR3 is CASSWTEYNEQFF. The CDR3 DNA sequence: TGTGCCAGCAGTTGGACAGAGTACAATGAGCAGTTCTTC.

This clonotype was counted a few times. The CDR3 sequence: CASSSGQGVNEKLFF. The CDR3 region has the DNA TGTGCCAGCAGTTCTGGACAGGGGGTAAATGAAAAACTGTTTTTT. V is TRBV12-3 or TRBV12-4 and J is TRBJ1-4, with TRBD1 matching 10 bases. CDR3 length equals 15 residues. After removal of 4 bases from V and 5 bases from J, the junction contained 4 bases not matched to a gene.

This sequence joins TRBV25-1 and TRBJ2-4, with D tentatively TRBD2 (7 bases). Germline V gene sequence: CDR1 MGHDK, CDR2 SYGVNS. This CDR3 is built from 15 residues. Trimming took off 5 bases at V and 5 bases at J, with 16 bases between the two ends. The CDR3 DNA follows: TGTGCCAGCAGTCCCCGTACCGGGGGGCAAAACATTCAGTACTTC. Translation gives CASSPRTGGQNIQYF. Full variable domain (missing parts from reference TRBV25-1 and TRBJ2-4): EADIYQTPRYLVIGTGKKITLECSQTMGHDKMYWYQQDPGMELHLIHYSYGVNSTEKGDLSSESTVSRIRTEHFPLTLESARPSHTSQYLCASSPRTGGQNIQYFGAGTRLSVL.

This clonotype has just a few counts. This could be a read error, since a much larger clone is one nucleotide away. This sequence joins TRBV11-2 and TRBJ2-3; D unclear. The germline V gene encodes CDR1 SGHAT and CDR2 FQNNGV. This CDR3 is 14 amino acids long. This chain's CDR3 is CAGSFSDRTDTQYF. CDR3 in DNA: TGTGCCGGCAGCTTTTCCGACCGCACAGATACGCAGTATTTT.

The chain joins TRBV10-3 to TRBJ2-5, with TRBD2 as a possible D gene (6 bases). The CDR3 has 13 amino acids. Trimming removed 10 bases from V and 4 bases from J, with 16 bases in between. Per germline, CDR1 ENHRY and CDR2 SYGVKD. CDR3 coding DNA: TGTGCCAGCCGCGTGGCGGGGACAGAGACCCAGTACTTC. It yields the protein CASRVAGTETQYF.

The rearrangement uses TRBV10-2 and TRBJ2-7, with 7 bases identical to TRBD1. Germline trimming cut 6 bases from V and 6 bases from J; bases unmatched to any gene: 8. Germline CDR1 is WSHSY and CDR2 is SAAADI. This CDR3 region has 13 residues. The CDR3 spells CASSPRTGGEQYF. DNA for the CDR3: TGCGCCAGCAGCCCACGGACAGGCGGCGAGCAGTACTTC.

This clonotype was found a few times. The chain combines TRBV10-3 with TRBJ2-5; D call uncertain. The ends were cut back, 10 bases at V and 5 bases at J, with 11 bases in the middle. The germline V gene encodes CDR1 ENHRY and CDR2 SYGVKD. This CDR3 is built from 11 residues. The CDR3 DNA is TGTGCCACCCTTGGTGGGGAGACCCAGTACTTC. Its translation is CATLGGETQYF.

There are a few counts of this clonotype. The V gene is TRBV13, the J gene TRBJ2-7; D possibly corresponds to TRBD1 (6 bases). Trimming pared 3 bases from V and 1 base from J, leaving 13 bases between. CDR1 is PRHDT and CDR2 is FYEKMQ in the germline V gene (reference sequence). This CDR3 contains 15 residues. In DNA, the CDR3 is TGTGCCAGCAGCTTGGGGACAACTGTTTCCTACGAGCAGTACGTC. Residues: CASSLGTTVSYEQYV.

J is TRBJ1-6 and V is TRBV5-6; D gene uncertain. The V gene's germline CDR1 is SGHDT and CDR2 YYEEEE. Trimming cost V 3 bases and J 8 bases, with 12 bases left between them. This CDR3 region has 14 residues. The CDR3 bases are TGTGCCAGCAGCTCCGAGAGACGGGATTCACCCCTCCACTTT. Amino acid sequence: CASSSERRDSPLHF.

A word on this clonotype: With a much larger clone just one base away, this may be a read error. V and J are TRBV2 and TRBJ2-6; TRBD1 aligns across 8 bases. Germline V gives CDR1 SNHLY, CDR2 FYNNEI. V dropped 5 bases and J dropped 0; count of bases not matched to a gene: 9. This CDR3 spans 18 amino acids. Here the CDR3 reads CASSRTGTGLSGANVLTF. In DNA, the CDR3 is TGTGCCAGCAGTCGTACCGGGACAGGCCTCTCTGGGGCCAACGTCCTGACTTTC. Full variable domain (outside the CDR3, taken from reference TRBV2 and TRBJ2-6): EPEVTQTPSHQVTQMGQEVILRCVPISNHLYFYWYRQILGQKVEFLVSFYNNEISEKSEIFDDQFSVERPDGSNFTLKIRSTKLEDSAMYFCASSRTGTGLSGANVLTFGAGSRLTVL.